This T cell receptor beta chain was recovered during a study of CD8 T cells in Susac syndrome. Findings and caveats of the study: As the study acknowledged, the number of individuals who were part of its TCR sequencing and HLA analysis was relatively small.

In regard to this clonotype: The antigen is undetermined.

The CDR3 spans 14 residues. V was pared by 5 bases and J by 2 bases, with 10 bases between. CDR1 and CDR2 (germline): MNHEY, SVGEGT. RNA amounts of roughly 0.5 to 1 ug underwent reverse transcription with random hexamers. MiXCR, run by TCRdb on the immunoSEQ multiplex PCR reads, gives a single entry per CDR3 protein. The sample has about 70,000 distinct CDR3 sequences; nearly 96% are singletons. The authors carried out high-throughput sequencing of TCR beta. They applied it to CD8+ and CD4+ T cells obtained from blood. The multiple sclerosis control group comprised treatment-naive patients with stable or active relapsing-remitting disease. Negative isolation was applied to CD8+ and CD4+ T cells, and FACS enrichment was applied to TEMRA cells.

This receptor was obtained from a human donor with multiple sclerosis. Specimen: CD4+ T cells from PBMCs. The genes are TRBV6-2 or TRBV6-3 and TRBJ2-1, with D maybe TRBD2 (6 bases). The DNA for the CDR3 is TGTGCCAGCAGTCGGCGGGGCACCTACAATGAGCAGTTCTTC. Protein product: CASSRRGTYNEQFF.